Listed here are 14 T cell receptor beta chains from one sample, sequenced in a study of T cell changes during pregnancy in multiple sclerosis. The table came from immunoSEQ multiplex PCR; TCRdb's copy has only in-frame clones and leaves some out. This table has fewer than 95,000 clones, almost 95% appearing once. The sample here was peripheral blood, taken in the third trimester of pregnancy. These receptors were collected from a female donor with multiple sclerosis, enrolled in a pregnancy study.

The CDR3 sequence is CASSLVPQGSSYEQYF. The CDR3 DNA reads TGCGCCAGCAGCTTGGTACCCCAGGGGAGCTCCTACGAGCAGTACTTC. The chain links TRBV5-1 to TRBJ2-7, with D tentatively TRBD1 (6 bases). The CDR3 is 16 amino acids. CDR1 and CDR2 (germline): SGHRS, YFSETQ. The V end lost 0 bases, the J end lost 0 bases, and 13 bases lay between the germline ends.

The chain links TRBV6-1 to TRBJ1-1, with D perhaps TRBD1 (6 bases). V lost 7 bases and J 1 base, leaving 10 bases between the germline ends. Germline CDR1 is MNHNS and CDR2 is SASEGT. The CDR3 runs 13 residues. As DNA, the CDR3 is TGTGCCAGCACTAGCAGGGGGAACACTGAAGCTTTCTTT. Encoded protein: CASTSRGNTEAFF.

This clone was counted once. This sequence joins TRBV28 and TRBJ2-2, with 11 bases that match TRBD1. V gave up 3 bases and J gave up 6 bases; unmatched junction bases: 6. This CDR3 is 16 amino acids long. Germline V gene sequence: CDR1 MDHEN, CDR2 SYDVKM. As DNA, the CDR3 is TGTGCCAGCAGTTTCCGGGACAGGGGGGAGTCCGGGGAGCTGTTTTTT. Translation: CASSFRDRGESGELFF. The full variable domain, rest sourced from reference TRBV28 and TRBJ2-2, is DVKVTQSSRYLVKRTGEKVFLECVQDMDHENMFWYRQDPGLGLRLIYFSYDVKMKEKGDIPEGYSVSREKKERFSLILESASTNQTSMYLCASSFRDRGESGELFFGEGSRLTVL.

V is TRBV14 and J is TRBJ2-3, with TRBD2 matching 8 bases. The CDR3 has 18 residues. Losses at the gene ends were 2 bases for V and 2 bases for J; bases not matched to a gene: 12. Germline V lookup: CDR1 SGHDN, CDR2 FVKESK. The CDR3 reads CASSQLPRVAGYTDTQYF. CDR3 bases: TGTGCCAGCAGCCAACTCCCGCGGGTAGCGGGATACACAGATACGCAGTATTTT.

The chain is built from TRBV10-3 and TRBJ1-1, with TRBD1 as a possible D gene (5 bases). V shed 4 bases and J shed 0 bases, with 9 bases lying between them. This CDR3 spans 14 amino acids. CDR1 is ENHRY and CDR2 is SYGVKD in the germline V gene. This chain's CDR3 is CAISGPGLNTEAFF. The DNA for the CDR3 is TGTGCCATCAGTGGGCCAGGGTTGAACACTGAAGCTTTCTTT.

This sequence joins TRBV7-3 and TRBJ2-7; 10 bases align to TRBD2. V dropped 5 bases and J dropped 0; count of bases not matched to a gene: 1. The CDR3 is 14 residues long. CDR1 and CDR2 (germline): SGHTA, FQGTGA. The CDR3 DNA sequence: TGTGCCAGCAGCCCTAGCGGGGGCTCCTACGAGCAGTACTTC. Protein sequence: CASSPSGGSYEQYF.

The V gene is TRBV11-1, the J gene TRBJ2-2; perhaps TRBD1 as D (5 bases). The germline V gene has CDR1 SGHAT and CDR2 FQDESV (reference sequence). Trimming removed 5 bases at V and 7 bases at J, with 11 bases between. The CDR3 has 13 residues. The CDR3 bases are TGTGCCAGCAGCCGTTTTAGGGGCGGGGAGCTGTTTTTT. Its protein is CASSRFRGGELFF.

The chain couples TRBV19 to TRBJ2-1; 13 bases fit TRBD2. Trimming removed 6 bases from V and 7 bases from J; junction bases left unmatched: 6. Germline CDR1 is LNHDA and CDR2 is SQIVND (reference sequence). The CDR3 sequence is 15 residues long. The CDR3 loop is CASSLTSGRSNEQFF. The CDR3 nucleotides are TGTGCCAGTAGCTTGACTAGCGGGAGGTCGAATGAGCAGTTCTTC.

J is TRBJ2-3 and V is TRBV27; 9 positions match TRBD2. The CDR3 length is 18 residues. The ends lost 2 bases at V and 0 bases at J; junction bases unmatched: 9. Looked up from germline, CDR1 is MNHEY and CDR2 is SMNVEV (reference sequence). The CDR3 region is CASSLRREGASSTDTQYF. DNA for the CDR3: TGTGCCAGCAGTTTAAGGCGGGAGGGAGCTTCTAGCACAGATACGCAGTATTTT.

The CDR3 DNA follows: TGTGCCTGGAGTTGGCGGGACGGAGCTAATGAAAAACTGTTTTTT. Its translation: CAWSWRDGANEKLFF. The V gene is TRBV30, the J gene TRBJ1-4, with D possibly TRBD1 on 5 matching bases. V lost 2 bases, J lost 3 bases, and 13 bases lay in between. CDR3 length: 15 amino acids. Germline V gene sequence: CDR1 GTSNPN, CDR2 SVGIG (reference sequence).

CDR3: CASSLPGGIYGYTF. CDR3 bases: TGTGCCAGCAGCCTCCCAGGCGGGATCTATGGCTACACCTTC. The genes are TRBV6-1 and TRBJ1-2; unclear D gene. The CDR3 has 14 residues. The germline V gene encodes CDR1 MNHNS and CDR2 SASEGT. Between the trimmed V and J ends, which lost 6 bases and 4 bases, there was a span of 15 bases.

The V and J genes are TRBV28 and TRBJ1-4; D is perhaps TRBD1 (5 bases). V was shortened by 7 bases and J by 0 bases, with 9 bases between the two germline ends. CDR1 is MDHEN and CDR2 is SYDVKM in the germline V gene. The CDR3 extends over 14 amino acids. CDR3 DNA sequence: TGTGCCAGCACCGGGACTGCAACTAATGAAAAACTGTTTTTT. This translates into CASTGTATNEKLFF. Filled out from reference TRBV28 and TRBJ1-4, the complete variable domain reads DVKVTQSSRYLVKRTGEKVFLECVQDMDHENMFWYRQDPGLGLRLIYFSYDVKMKEKGDIPEGYSVSREKKERFSLILESASTNQTSMYLCASTGTATNEKLFFGSGTQLSVL.

This sequence joins TRBV19 and TRBJ1-1, with 7 bases matching TRBD1. V lost 6 bases to trimming and J lost 4 bases; unmatched junction nucleotides: 8. Per germline, CDR1 LNHDA and CDR2 SQIVND (reference sequence). This CDR3 has 14 residues. The CDR3 reads CASRFGQVSTEAFF. CDR3 nucleotide sequence: TGTGCCAGTAGGTTTGGACAGGTCAGCACTGAAGCTTTCTTT.

This sequence joins TRBV5-6 and TRBJ1-4, with a tentative D call TRBD1 (6 bases). V was cut by 0 bases and J by 3 bases, with 18 bases left in between. Germline assignment: CDR1 SGHDT and CDR2 YYEEEE. The CDR3 covers 18 residues. CDR3 DNA sequence: TGTGCCAGCAGCTTGGCCCTAGGCCCAGGGGCGTCTAATGAAAAACTGTTTTTT. Its translation: CASSLALGPGASNEKLFF.